The text below deals with one T cell receptor (beta chain). Measured with immunoSEQ multiplex PCR; TCRdb has only the in-frame clones, and not every one. The table records 80,000 to 95,000 clones, about nine tenths of them present only once. Germline lookup yields CDR1 SEHNR and CDR2 FQNEAQ (reference sequence). The CDR3 is made up of 12 amino acids. V shed 6 bases and J shed 7 bases, with 12 bases lying between them. This sample was included in a study of T cell responses to AZD1222 COVID-19 vaccine. The TCR comes from an adult who received the AZD1222 COVID-19 vaccine. J is TRBJ1-1 and V is TRBV7-9; D might be TRBD1 (5 bases). This specimen was peripheral blood, taken 28 days after the second AZD1222 dose. The CDR3 reads CASRALGVEAFF. CDR3 nucleotides: TGTGCCAGCAGGGCTCTAGGGGTTGAAGCTTTCTTT.